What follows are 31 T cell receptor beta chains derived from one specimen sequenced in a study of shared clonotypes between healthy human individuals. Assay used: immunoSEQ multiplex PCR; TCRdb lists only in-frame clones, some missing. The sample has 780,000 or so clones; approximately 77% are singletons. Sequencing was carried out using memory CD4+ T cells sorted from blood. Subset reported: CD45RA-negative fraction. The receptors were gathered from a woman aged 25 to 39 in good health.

CDR3 sequence (DNA): TGTGCCAGCAGGCCCCCGGACAGAATCTATGGCTACACCTTC. Translating it yields CASRPPDRIYGYTF. The rearrangement links TRBV6-5 to TRBJ1-2; possibly TRBD1 for D (6 bases). Germline CDR1 reads MNHEY; CDR2 reads SVGAGI. V was clipped by 6 bases and J by 4 bases, with 15 bases between them. This CDR3 spans 14 amino acids.

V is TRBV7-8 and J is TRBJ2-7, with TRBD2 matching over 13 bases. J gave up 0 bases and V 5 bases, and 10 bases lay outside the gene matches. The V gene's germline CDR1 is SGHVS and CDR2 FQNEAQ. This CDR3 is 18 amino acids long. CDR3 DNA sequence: TGTGCCAGCAGCCCTATTTTGACTAGCGGGAGGATCTCCTACGAGCAGTACTTC. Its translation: CASSPILTSGRISYEQYF.

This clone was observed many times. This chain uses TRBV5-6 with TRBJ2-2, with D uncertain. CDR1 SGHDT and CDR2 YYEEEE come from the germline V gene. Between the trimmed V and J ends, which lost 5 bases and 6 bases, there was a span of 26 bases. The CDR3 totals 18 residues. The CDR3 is CASRTSAEFWLLPGELFF. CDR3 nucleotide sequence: TGTGCCAGCAGAACATCGGCCGAATTTTGGTTGTTGCCCGGGGAGCTGTTTTTT.

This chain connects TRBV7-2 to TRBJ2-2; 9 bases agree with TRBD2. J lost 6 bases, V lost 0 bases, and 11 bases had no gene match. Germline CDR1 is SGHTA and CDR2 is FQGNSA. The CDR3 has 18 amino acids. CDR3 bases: TGTGCCAGCAGCTTAGCGGGGAGGCGGGAGGGCCGGTCCGGGGAGCTGTTTTTT. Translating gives CASSLAGRREGRSGELFF. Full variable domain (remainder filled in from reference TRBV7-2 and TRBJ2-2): GAGVSQSPSNKVTEKGKDVELRCDPISGHTALYWYRQSLGQGLEFLIYFQGNSAPDKSGLPSDRFSAERTGGSVSTLTIQRTQQEDSAVYLCASSLAGRREGRSGELFFGEGSRLTVL.

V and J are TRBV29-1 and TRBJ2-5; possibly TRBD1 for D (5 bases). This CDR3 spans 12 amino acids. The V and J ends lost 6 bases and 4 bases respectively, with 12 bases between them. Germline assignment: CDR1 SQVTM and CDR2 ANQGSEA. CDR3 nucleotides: TGCAGCGTCTCATCAGGGTCAGAGACCCAGTACTTC. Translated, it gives CSVSSGSETQYF.

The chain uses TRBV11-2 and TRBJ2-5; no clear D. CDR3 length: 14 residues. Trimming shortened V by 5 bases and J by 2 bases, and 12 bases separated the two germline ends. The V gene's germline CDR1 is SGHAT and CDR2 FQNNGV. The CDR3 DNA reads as TGTGCCAGCAGCCGCGAACCCCAACAAGAGACCCAGTACTTC. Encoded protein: CASSREPQQETQYF.

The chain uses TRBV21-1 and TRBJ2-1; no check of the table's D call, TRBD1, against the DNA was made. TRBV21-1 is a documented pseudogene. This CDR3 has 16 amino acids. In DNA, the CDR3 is TGTGCCAGAAGCCACGTTGGACAGCCCTCCTACAATGAGCAGTTCTTC. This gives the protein CARSHVGQPSYNEQFF.

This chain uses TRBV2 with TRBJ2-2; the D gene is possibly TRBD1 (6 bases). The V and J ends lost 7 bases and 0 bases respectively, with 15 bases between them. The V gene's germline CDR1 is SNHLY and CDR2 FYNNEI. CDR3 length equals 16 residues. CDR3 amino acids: CASKIGQGSNTGELFF. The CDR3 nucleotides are TGTGCCAGCAAGATCGGGCAGGGGTCGAACACCGGGGAGCTGTTTTTT.

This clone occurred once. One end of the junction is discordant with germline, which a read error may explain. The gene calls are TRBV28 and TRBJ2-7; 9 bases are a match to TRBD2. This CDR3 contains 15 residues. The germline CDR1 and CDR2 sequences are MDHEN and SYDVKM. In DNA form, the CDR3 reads TGTGCCAGCAGTCTTAGCGGGAGAGGCTCCCACGAGCAGTACTTC. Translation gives CASSLSGRGSHEQYF.

This CDR3 is CASGPGLAGGLRYNEQFF. The CDR3 coding sequence is TGTGCCAGTGGACCGGGACTAGCGGGAGGGCTCCGATACAATGAGCAGTTCTTC. V gene TRBV19 combines with J gene TRBJ2-1; the match to TRBD2 covers 16 bases. The junction had 11 bases not matched to a gene; V was cut back by 8 bases and J by 4 bases. This CDR3 has 18 residues. Germline V gene sequence: CDR1 LNHDA, CDR2 SQIVND (reference sequence).

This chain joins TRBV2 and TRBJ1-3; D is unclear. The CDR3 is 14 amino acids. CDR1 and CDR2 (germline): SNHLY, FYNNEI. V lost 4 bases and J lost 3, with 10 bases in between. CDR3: CASSVGAYGNTIYF. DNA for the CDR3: TGTGCCAGCAGTGTGGGAGCTTATGGAAACACCATATATTTT.

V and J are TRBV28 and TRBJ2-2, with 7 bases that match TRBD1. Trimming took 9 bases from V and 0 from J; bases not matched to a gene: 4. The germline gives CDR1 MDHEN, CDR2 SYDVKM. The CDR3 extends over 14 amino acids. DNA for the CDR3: TGTGCCAGTAGGGACAGAGCGAACACCGGGGAGCTGTTTTTT. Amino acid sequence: CASRDRANTGELFF.

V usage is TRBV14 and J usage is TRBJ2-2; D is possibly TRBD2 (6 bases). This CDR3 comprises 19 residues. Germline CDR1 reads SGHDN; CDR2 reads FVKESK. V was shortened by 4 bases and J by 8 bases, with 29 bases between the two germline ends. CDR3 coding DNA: TGTGCCAGCAGCCGCCTGGGGCTCTACCAGCGGGCACCCTTGGGGGAGCTGTTTTTT. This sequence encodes CASSRLGLYQRAPLGELFF.

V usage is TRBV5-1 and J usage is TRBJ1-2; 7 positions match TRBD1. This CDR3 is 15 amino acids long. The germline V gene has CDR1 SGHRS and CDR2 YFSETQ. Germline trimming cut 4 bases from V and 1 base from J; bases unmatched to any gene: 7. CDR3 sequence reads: CASSAGTDNNYGYTF. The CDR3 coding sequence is TGCGCCAGCAGCGCAGGGACAGATAATAACTATGGCTACACCTTC.

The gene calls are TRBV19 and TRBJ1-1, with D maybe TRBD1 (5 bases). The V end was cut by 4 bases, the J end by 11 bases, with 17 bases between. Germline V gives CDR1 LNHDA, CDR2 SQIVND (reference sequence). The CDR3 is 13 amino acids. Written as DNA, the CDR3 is TGTGCCAGTAGTACGGGGGGAACGTTTGCCGCTTTCTTT. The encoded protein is CASSTGGTFAAFF.

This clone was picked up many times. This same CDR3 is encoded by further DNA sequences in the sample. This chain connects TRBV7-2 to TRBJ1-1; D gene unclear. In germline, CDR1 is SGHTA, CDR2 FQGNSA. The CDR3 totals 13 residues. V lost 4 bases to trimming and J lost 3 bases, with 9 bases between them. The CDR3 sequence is CASSSQRDTEAFF. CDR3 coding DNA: TGTGCCAGCAGCTCTCAGAGGGACACTGAAGCTTTCTTT. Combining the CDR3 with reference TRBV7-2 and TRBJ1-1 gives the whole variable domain GAGVSQSPSNKVTEKGKDVELRCDPISGHTALYWYRQSLGQGLEFLIYFQGNSAPDKSGLPSDRFSAERTGGSVSTLTIQRTQQEDSAVYLCASSSQRDTEAFFGQGTRLTVV.

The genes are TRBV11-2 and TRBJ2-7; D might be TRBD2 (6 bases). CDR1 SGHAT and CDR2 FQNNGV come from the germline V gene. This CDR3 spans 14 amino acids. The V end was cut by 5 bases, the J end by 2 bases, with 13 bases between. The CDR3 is CASSTPGEAYEQYF. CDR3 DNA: TGTGCCAGCAGCACCCCGGGGGAAGCCTACGAGCAGTACTTC.

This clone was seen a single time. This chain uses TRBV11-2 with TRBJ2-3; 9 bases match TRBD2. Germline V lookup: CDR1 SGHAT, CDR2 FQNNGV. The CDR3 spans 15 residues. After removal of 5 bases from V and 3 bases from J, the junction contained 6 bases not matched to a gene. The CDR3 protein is CASSPRTSVTDTQYF. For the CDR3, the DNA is TGTGCCAGCAGCCCTCGGACTAGCGTTACAGATACGCAGTATTTT.

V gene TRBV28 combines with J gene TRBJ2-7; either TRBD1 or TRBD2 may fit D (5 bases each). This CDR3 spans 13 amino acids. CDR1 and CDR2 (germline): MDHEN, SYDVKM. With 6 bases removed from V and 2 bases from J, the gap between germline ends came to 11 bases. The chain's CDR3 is CASRGPPPYEQYF. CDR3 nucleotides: TGTGCCAGCAGGGGACCGCCCCCCTACGAGCAGTACTTC.

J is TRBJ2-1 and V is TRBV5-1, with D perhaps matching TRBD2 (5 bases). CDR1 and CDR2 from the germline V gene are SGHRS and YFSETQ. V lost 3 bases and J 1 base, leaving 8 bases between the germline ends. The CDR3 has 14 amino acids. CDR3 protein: CASSYPGSYNEQFF. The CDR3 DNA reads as TGCGCCAGCAGCTACCCGGGGTCCTACAATGAGCAGTTCTTC.

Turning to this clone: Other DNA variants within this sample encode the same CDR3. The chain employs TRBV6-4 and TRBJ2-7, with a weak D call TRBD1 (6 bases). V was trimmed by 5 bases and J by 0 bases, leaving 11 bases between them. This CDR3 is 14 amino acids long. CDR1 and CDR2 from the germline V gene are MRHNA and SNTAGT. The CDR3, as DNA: TGTGCCAGCAGTTGGGGGACACCCTCCTACGAGCAGTACTTC. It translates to CASSWGTPSYEQYF.

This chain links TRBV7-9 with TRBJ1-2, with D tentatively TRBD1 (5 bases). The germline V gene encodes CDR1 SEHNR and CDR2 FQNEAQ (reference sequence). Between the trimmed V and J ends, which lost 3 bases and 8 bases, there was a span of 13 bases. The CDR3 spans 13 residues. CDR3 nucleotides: TGTGCCAGCAGCTTGGGGCCATCGGAAGGCTACACCTTC. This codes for CASSLGPSEGYTF. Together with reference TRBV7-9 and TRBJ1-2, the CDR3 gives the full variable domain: DTGVSQNPRHKITKRGQNVTFRCDPISEHNRLYWYRQTLGQGPEFLTYFQNEAQLEKSRLLSDRFSAERPKGSFSTLEIQRTEQGDSAMYLCASSLGPSEGYTFGSGTRLTVV.

The CDR3 region has the DNA TGCGCCAGCAGTGAGTCGACCGATTATGGCTACACCTTC. Protein: CASSESTDYGYTF. The chain is built from TRBV10-1 and TRBJ1-2; D is unclear. Trimming pared 0 bases from V and 5 bases from J, leaving 7 bases between. From germline, CDR1 is WNHNN and CDR2 SYGVQD (reference sequence). The CDR3 totals 13 residues.

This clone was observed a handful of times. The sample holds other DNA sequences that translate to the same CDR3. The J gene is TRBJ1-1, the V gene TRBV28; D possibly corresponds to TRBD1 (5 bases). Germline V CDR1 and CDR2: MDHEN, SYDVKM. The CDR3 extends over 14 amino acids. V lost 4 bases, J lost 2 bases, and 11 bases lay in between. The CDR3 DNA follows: TGTGCCAGCAGTTCCGGACACCCTAACACTGAAGCTTTCTTT. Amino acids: CASSSGHPNTEAFF. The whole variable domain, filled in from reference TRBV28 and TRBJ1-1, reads DVKVTQSSRYLVKRTGEKVFLECVQDMDHENMFWYRQDPGLGLRLIYFSYDVKMKEKGDIPEGYSVSREKKERFSLILESASTNQTSMYLCASSSGHPNTEAFFGQGTRLTVV.

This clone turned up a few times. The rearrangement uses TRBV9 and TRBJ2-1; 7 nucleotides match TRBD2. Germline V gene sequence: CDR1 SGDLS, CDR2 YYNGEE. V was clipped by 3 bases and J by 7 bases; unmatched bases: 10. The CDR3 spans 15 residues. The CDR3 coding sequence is TGTGCCAGCAGCGCCGCTGGGAGGGCCGGGAATGAGCAGTTCTTC. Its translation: CASSAAGRAGNEQFF.

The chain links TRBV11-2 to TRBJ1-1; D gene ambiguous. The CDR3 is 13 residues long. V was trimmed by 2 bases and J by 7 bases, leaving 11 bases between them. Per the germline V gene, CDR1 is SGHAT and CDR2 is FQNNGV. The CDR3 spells CASSLSPTIEAFF. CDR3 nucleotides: TGTGCCAGCAGCTTATCCCCCACTATTGAAGCTTTCTTT.

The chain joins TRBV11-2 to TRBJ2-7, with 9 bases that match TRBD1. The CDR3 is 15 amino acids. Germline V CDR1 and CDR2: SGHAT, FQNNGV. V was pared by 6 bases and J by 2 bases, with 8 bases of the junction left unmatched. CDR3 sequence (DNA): TGTGCCAGCAGGCCGGGACAGGGTGCTACCTACGAGCAGTACTTC. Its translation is CASRPGQGATYEQYF.

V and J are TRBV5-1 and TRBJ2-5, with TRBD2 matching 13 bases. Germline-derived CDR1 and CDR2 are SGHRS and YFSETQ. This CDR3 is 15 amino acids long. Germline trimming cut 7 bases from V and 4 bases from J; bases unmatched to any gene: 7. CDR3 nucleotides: TGCGCCAGCGAAAGACTAGCGGGAGGCGGAGAGACCCAGTACTTC. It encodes CASERLAGGGETQYF.

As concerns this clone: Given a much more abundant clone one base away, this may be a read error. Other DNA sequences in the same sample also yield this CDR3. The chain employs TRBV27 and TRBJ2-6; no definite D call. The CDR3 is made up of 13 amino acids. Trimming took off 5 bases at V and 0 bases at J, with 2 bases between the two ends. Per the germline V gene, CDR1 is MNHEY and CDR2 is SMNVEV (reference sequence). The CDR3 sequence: CASSPSGANVLTF. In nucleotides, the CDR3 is TGTGCCAGCAGTCCCTCTGGGGCCAACGTCCTGACTTTC.

The CDR3 region has the DNA TGTGCCAGCAGTAGACAGGATGCTGCCTATGGCTACACCTTC. It yields the protein CASSRQDAAYGYTF. The V call is TRBV6-5, the J call TRBJ1-2; the D gene is possibly TRBD1 (6 bases). V was shortened by 5 bases and J by 4 bases, with 14 bases between the two germline ends. The CDR3 is 14 residues long. Per the germline V gene, CDR1 is MNHEY and CDR2 is SVGAGI.

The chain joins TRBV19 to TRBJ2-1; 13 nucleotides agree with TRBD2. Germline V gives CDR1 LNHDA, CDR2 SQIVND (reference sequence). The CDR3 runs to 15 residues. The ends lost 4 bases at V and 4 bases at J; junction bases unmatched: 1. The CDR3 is CASSTGLAGYNEQFF. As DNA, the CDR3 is TGTGCCAGTAGTACGGGACTAGCGGGATACAATGAGCAGTTCTTC.